Listed below are T cell receptor beta chains from one sample, sequenced in a study of vaccination effects on CD4 cells after COVID-19. These receptors' targets are unknown. Sequencing used immunoSEQ multiplex PCR; TCRdb keeps in-frame clones, though not all of them. Of around 33,000 clones listed, roughly 86% were seen once; the top ten hold over 1.2%. This specimen consisted of CD4+ T cells from PBMCs cultured with HCoV-NL63 spike peptides, obtained after COVID-19 vaccination. Every receptor here comes from a human donor who received a COVID-19 vaccine. Some clones in this sample may be carry-over from other donors' samples. The CDR3 runs from the conserved cysteine through the conserved F or W. The D gene is left open where the match is weak. Part of the rows lack a size; the others show once, few, many or a class for expanded clones.

j_call cdr3_length d_call clone_size v_call cdr3_nt cdr3_aa
TRBJ2-3 14 NA NA TRBV20-1 TGCAGTGCTAGTAGGTCAGGGAACACAGATACGCAGTATTTT CSASRSGNTDTQYF
TRBJ1-2 15 TRBD1 NA TRBV7-2 TGTGCCAGCAGCTCACAGGGGATGGGGAACTATGGCTACACCTTC CASSSQGMGNYGYTF
TRBJ2-1 15 TRBD1 NA TRBV2 TGTGCCAGCAGGCGAGAAACAGGGGGACACAATGAGCAGTTCTTC CASRRETGGHNEQFF
TRBJ2-3 13 NA NA TRBV30 TGTGCCTGGAGTTTGAAGGGAACAGATACGCAGTATTTT CAWSLKGTDTQYF
TRBJ1-1 13 TRBD1 NA TRBV6-5 TGTGCCAGCAGTTACGACAGGGGCACTGAAGCTTTCTTT CASSYDRGTEAFF
TRBJ2-5 13 NA NA TRBV11-3 TGTGCCAGCAGCGGGGGACTCCAAGAGACCCAGTACTTC CASSGGLQETQYF
TRBJ1-1 14 TRBD1 NA TRBV27 TGTGCCAGCAGTGCCGGGACAGTAAACACTGAAGCTTTCTTT CASSAGTVNTEAFF
TRBJ2-3 13 NA NA TRBV6-2/TRBV6-3 TGTGCCAGCAGTTATGTTGGCGCAGATACGCAGTATTTT CASSYVGADTQYF
TRBJ1-1 16 NA NA TRBV19 TGTGCCAGTAATCCCCCACAGACGAGGATGAACACTGAAGCTTTCTTT CASNPPQTRMNTEAFF
TRBJ1-2 14 TRBD1 NA TRBV3-1/TRBV3-2 TGTGCCAGCAGCCATCCCGGACAGGGGGCGAGCTACACCTTC CASSHPGQGASYTF
TRBJ2-4 16 NA NA TRBV10-2 TGCGCCAGCAGTGAACGTCGCAGGGGTGACGGGAACATTCAGTACTTC CASSERRRGDGNIQYF
TRBJ2-5 17 NA once TRBV11-2 TGTGCCAGCAGCTGGCCCAAACACGGGGGTTACCAAGAGACCCAGTACTTC CASSWPKHGGYQETQYF
TRBJ1-6 16 NA once TRBV28 TGTGCCAGCAGTCCCTCGAGTGGGGTACGGGGGTCACCCCTCCACTTT CASSPSSGVRGSPLHF
TRBJ1-6 13 NA NA TRBV3-1/TRBV3-2 TGTGCCAGCAGAGCGGTTGGGGCTTCACCCCTCCACTTT CASRAVGASPLHF
TRBJ1-2 12 NA NA TRBV3-1/TRBV3-2 TGTGCCAGCAGGTCAGGGGTCTATGGCTACACCTTC CASRSGVYGYTF
TRBJ2-1 15 NA NA TRBV9 TGTGCCAGCAGCGTCTCTAGCGAGGCCTACAATGAGCAGTTCTTC CASSVSSEAYNEQFF
TRBJ2-5 13 NA NA TRBV28 TGTGCCAGCAGTTTACGAGGCCGGGAGACCCAGTACTTC CASSLRGRETQYF
TRBJ1-4 15 NA NA TRBV2 TGTGCCAGCAGTCCCAGGGGCTGGGGGGAGGAAAAACTGTTTTTT CASSPRGWGEEKLFF
TRBJ1-2 16 NA NA TRBV5-1 TGCGCCAGCAGCCCGGCTACCTCAGGGGCGGGCTATGGCTACACCTTC CASSPATSGAGYGYTF
TRBJ2-1 12 NA NA TRBV9 TGTGCCAGCAGCGTAGTCGCCAATGAGCAGTTCTTC CASSVVANEQFF